This T cell receptor beta chain stems from a study of blood T cell repertoires in COVID-19 (dated by TCRdb to 2018 to 2021). At the level of the whole study: Samples covering the acute and convalescent phases of COVID-19 were provided by collaborators in the United States, Italy and Spain. Subjects who had been exposed to COVID-19, were actively infected with it, or had recovered from it provided the deeply sampled blood TCRbeta repertoires that made up the dataset. HLA class I and class II types, where available, came from metadata supplied by the sample provider rather than from assay-based typing. Sample metadata almost always included a de-identified subject ID, COVID-19 status, age in years and sex. The prospective study material was composed of cDNA or gDNA derived from T cells, B-cell-depleted T cells, or PBMCs. The repertoires were released in a freely available public database intended as a resource for research on the immune response to SARS-CoV-2. Samples came from the ongoing ImmuneRACE study (first 160 participants) plus 1,254 subjects from 6 global collaborators.

Taken from the germline V gene, the CDR1 and CDR2 loops are MGHRA and YSYEKL. Trimming takes 0 bases from V and 4 bases from J, and the germline ends sit 12 bases apart. Spanning cysteine to phenylalanine, the CDR3 consists of 15 amino acids. Of all the DNA, just the CDR3 is kept, 45 bases in frame from base 1. Participants in the prospective study were enrolled through a virtual design, were aged roughly 18 to 100 years, and lived in approximately 24 United States geographic areas. In the prospective study, cohorts were assigned on the basis of participant-reported clinical history obtained from a screening survey and a study questionnaire. Recovered participants in ImmuneRACE Cohort 3 were defined as having two consecutive negative NP/OP PCR tests, clearance from a healthcare professional, or resolution of symptoms. Mobile phlebotomists in the prospective study collected whole blood, serum and a nasopharyngeal or oropharyngeal swab from every participant. Prospective study participants could optionally give additional blood draws and questionnaires over an approximately two-month period. Prospective study blood samples were shipped either frozen or at room temperature before DNA extraction.

The investigation overall reported the following: Clinical and demographic metadata were provided uncurated, with the amount varying by source and participant.

As concerns this clone: Its recognized antigen is unknown. Qualities for individual bases were not recorded, and no much larger clone is one base off.

TCRbeta CDR3 regions were amplified from genomic DNA using the immunoSEQ Assay, a bias-controlled multiplex PCR. As for the original processing: Within the assay, amplification of reference gene primers was used to estimate how many nucleated cells each sample contained. Sequence reads were collapsed and filtered to measure the absolute abundance of every unique TCRbeta CDR3 rearrangement. For each sample, productive Simpson clonality was calculated as the square root of Simpson's diversity index over productive rearrangements. The table was pulled from immuneACCESS by TCRdb, which kept in-frame rearrangements only. Such tables lose some clones; where checked, under half of the loss comes from unresolved V genes, and the rest has no known cause. V and J calls and clone size follow that table, whereas D and trimming were derived from the DNA. The sample table lists more than 300,000 clones, roughly 91% of them with a count of one. The top ten clonotypes cover less than 1.5% of the sample.

The chain is made from TRBV4-1 and TRBJ1-1, with a tentative D gene TRBD1 over 5 matching bases. The receptor was derived from a woman younger than 35 who had recovered from COVID-19. Sequences were obtained from PBMCs or T cells enriched from blood (not recorded which). The bases are TGCGCCAGCAGCCAAGATGGACGGGGGGGCACTGAAGCTTTCTTT. Its coded protein is CASSQDGRGGTEAFF.